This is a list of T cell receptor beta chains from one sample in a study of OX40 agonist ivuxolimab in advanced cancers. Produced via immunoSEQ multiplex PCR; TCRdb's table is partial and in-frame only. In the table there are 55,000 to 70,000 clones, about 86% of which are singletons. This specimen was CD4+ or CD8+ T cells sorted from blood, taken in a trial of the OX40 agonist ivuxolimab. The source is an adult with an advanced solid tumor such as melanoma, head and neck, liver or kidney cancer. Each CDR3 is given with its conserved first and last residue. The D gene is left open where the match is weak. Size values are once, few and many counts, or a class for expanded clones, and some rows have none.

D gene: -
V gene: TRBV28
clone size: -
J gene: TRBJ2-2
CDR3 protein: CASSFLGRITGELFF
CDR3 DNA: TGTGCCAGCAGTTTTTTGGGGCGCATCACCGGGGAGCTGTTTTTT

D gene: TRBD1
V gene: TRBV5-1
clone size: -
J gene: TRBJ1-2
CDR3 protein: CASSATGGGGNGYTF
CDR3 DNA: TGCGCCAGCAGCGCAACAGGGGGCGGTGGAAATGGCTACACCTTC

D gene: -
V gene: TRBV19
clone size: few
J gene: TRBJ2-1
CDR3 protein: CASGQRDHEQFF
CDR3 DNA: TGTGCCAGTGGACAGCGGGACCATGAGCAGTTCTTC

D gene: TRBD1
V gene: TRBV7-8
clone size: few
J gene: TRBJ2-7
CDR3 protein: CASSDRGQGSFQF
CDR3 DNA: TGTGCCAGCAGCGATAGGGGACAGGGTTCCTTTCAGTTC

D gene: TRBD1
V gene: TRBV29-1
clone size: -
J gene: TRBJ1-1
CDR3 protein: CSVTGVGNTEAFF
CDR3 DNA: TGCAGCGTGACAGGGGTGGGGAACACTGAAGCTTTCTTT

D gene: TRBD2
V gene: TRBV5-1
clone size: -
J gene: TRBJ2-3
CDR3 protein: CASSPLAGGLTDTQYF
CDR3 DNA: TGCGCCAGCAGTCCGCTAGCGGGGGGCCTCACAGATACGCAGTATTTT

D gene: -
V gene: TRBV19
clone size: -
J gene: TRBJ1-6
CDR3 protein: CASSIGGDYNSPLHF
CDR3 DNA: TGTGCCAGTAGTATCGGCGGAGACTATAATTCACCCCTCCACTTT

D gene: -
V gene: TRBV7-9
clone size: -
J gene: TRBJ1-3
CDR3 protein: CASSGHGGSGNTIYF
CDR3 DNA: TGTGCCAGCAGCGGACATGGGGGCTCTGGAAACACCATATATTTT

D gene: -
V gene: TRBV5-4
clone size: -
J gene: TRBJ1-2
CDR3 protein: CASSLDRSYGYTF
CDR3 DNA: TGTGCCAGCAGCTTGGACAGGAGCTATGGCTACACCTTC

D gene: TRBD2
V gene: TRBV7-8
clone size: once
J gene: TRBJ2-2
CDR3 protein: CASRFSGVSSGELFF
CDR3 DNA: TGTGCCAGCAGGTTTAGCGGGGTCTCGTCCGGGGAGCTGTTTTTT

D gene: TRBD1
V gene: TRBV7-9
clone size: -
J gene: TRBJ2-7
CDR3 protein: CASSLDRDREQYF
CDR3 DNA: TGTGCCAGCAGCCTCGACAGGGACCGCGAGCAGTACTTC

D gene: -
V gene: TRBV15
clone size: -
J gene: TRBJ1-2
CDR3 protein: CATSEGGIRGNYGYTF
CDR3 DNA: TGTGCCACCAGCGAGGGGGGGATAAGGGGAAACTATGGCTACACCTTC

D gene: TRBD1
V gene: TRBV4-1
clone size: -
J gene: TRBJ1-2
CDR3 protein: CASSQRAMDRGRGYTF
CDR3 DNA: TGCGCCAGCAGCCAACGTGCCATGGACAGGGGGCGAGGCTACACCTTC

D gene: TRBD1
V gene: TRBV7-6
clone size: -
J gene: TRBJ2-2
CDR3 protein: CASSPTGETGELFF
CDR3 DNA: TGTGCCAGCAGCCCGACAGGGGAGACCGGGGAGCTGTTTTTT

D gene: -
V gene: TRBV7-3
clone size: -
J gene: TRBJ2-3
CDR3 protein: CASSWGLAASTDTQYF
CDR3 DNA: TGTGCCAGCAGCTGGGGGCTAGCGGCAAGCACAGATACGCAGTATTTT

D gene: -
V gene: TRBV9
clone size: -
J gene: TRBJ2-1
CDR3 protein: CASSVVGTYNEQFF
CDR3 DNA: TGTGCCAGCAGCGTAGTCGGGACCTACAATGAGCAGTTCTTC

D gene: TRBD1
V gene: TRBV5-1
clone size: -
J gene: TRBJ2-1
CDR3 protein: CASSLEPTGSYNEQFF
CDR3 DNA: TGCGCCAGCAGCTTGGAACCGACAGGGTCCTACAATGAGCAGTTCTTC

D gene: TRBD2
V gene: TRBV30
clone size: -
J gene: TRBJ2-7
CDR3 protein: CAWSETSGRYEQYF
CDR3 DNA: TGTGCCTGGAGTGAAACTAGCGGGAGATACGAGCAGTACTTC

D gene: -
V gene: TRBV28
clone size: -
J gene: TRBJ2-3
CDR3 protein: CASDRNTDTQYF
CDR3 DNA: TGTGCCAGCGACAGAAACACAGATACGCAGTATTTT

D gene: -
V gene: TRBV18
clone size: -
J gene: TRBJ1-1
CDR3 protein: CASSPETDELTEAFF
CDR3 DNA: TGTGCCAGCTCACCAGAGACAGATGAACTGACTGAAGCTTTCTTT

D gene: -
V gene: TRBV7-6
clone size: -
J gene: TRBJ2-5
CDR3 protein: CASSLAGSSQETQYF
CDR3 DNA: TGTGCCAGCAGCTTAGCGGGGAGCAGCCAAGAGACCCAGTACTTC

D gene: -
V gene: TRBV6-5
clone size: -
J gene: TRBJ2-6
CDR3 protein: CASSSPGLGANVLTF
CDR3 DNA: TGTGCCAGCAGCTCACCTGGGCTCGGGGCCAACGTCCTGACTTTC

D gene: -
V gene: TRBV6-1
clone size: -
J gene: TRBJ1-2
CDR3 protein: CASRAPGGNYGYTF
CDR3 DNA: TGTGCCAGCAGGGCCCCGGGGGGCAACTATGGCTACACCTTC

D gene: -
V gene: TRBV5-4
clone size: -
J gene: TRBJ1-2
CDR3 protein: CASSDRDHYGYTF
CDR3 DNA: TGTGCCAGCAGCGACCGGGACCACTATGGCTACACCTTC

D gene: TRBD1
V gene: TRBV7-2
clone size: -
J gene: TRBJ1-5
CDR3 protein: CASSLQGSNQPQHF
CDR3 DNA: TGTGCCAGCAGTTTACAGGGGAGCAATCAGCCCCAGCATTTT

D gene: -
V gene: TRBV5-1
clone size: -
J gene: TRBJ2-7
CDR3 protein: CASSKGGVQSSYEQYF
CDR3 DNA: TGCGCCAGCAGCAAAGGAGGGGTCCAGAGCTCCTACGAGCAGTACTTC

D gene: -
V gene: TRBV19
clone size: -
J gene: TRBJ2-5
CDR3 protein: CASSMWGSRQETQYF
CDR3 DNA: TGTGCCAGTAGTATGTGGGGTTCTAGGCAAGAGACCCAGTACTTC

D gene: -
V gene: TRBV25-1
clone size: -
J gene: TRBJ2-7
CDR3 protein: CASSKGYEQYF
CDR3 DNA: TGTGCCAGCAGTAAGGGGTACGAGCAGTACTTC